These 28 T cell receptor beta chains were sequenced from one sample in a study of shared T cell receptors in the human thymus. Only in-frame clones appear in the TCRdb table, and some are missing; sequencing was by immunoSEQ multiplex PCR. The table shows around 340,000 clones, with 95% occurring only once. Input material: thymocytes. All receptors come from a human donor.

The rearrangement links TRBV4-2 to TRBJ2-7; D is possibly TRBD2 (5 bases). Germline-derived CDR1 and CDR2 are LGHNA and YNFKEQ. The ends were cut back, 5 bases at V and 2 bases at J, with 10 bases in the middle. The CDR3 covers 13 residues. CDR3 in DNA: TGTGCCAGCAGCAAGGACTGGACCTACGAGCAGTACTTC. It specifies CASSKDWTYEQYF.

This chain uses TRBV7-8 with TRBJ2-1; D perhaps matches TRBD1 (5 bases). V lost 5 bases and J lost 3, with 8 bases in between. This CDR3 has 13 amino acids. CDR1 and CDR2 (germline): SGHVS, FQNEAQ. The CDR3 here is CASSPTGYNEQFF. CDR3 DNA: TGTGCCAGCAGCCCTACAGGCTACAATGAGCAGTTCTTC.

V is TRBV6-6 and J is TRBJ2-5; 8 bases map to TRBD1. The CDR3 consists of 14 residues. Looked up from germline, CDR1 is MNHNY and CDR2 is SVGAGI (reference sequence). Trimming took 5 bases from V and 5 from J; bases not matched to a gene: 7. As DNA, the CDR3 is TGTGCCAGCAGTGGGGACAGGTGGAGGGAGACCCAGTACTTC. Translated: CASSGDRWRETQYF.

The chain uses TRBV5-1 and TRBJ2-1, with TRBD2 identical over 11 bases. Trimming removed 6 bases from V and 2 bases from J; junction bases left unmatched: 7. The CDR3 extends over 16 amino acids. Germline CDR1 is SGHRS and CDR2 is YFSETQ. In nucleotides, the CDR3 is TGCGCCAGCACGCGAACTAGCGGGAGCACCTACAATGAGCAGTTCTTC. This translates into CASTRTSGSTYNEQFF.

The CDR3 sequence is CASSYPGQGGNTEAFF. The CDR3 DNA is TGTGCCAGCAGTTACCCCGGACAGGGCGGGAACACTGAAGCTTTCTTT. V usage is TRBV6-6 and J usage is TRBJ1-1; 8 bases fit TRBD1. The trim removed 2 bases at V and 1 base at J, leaving 6 bases unmatched. Germline V gene data show CDR1 as MNHNY and CDR2 as SVGAGI (reference sequence). The length of the CDR3 is 16 residues.

The gene calls are TRBV5-1 and TRBJ2-1, with 7 bases identical to TRBD2. This CDR3 region has 20 residues. The J segment lost 7 bases and the V segment lost 1 base, leaving 23 bases of the junction unmatched. Germline loops: CDR1 SGHRS, CDR2 YFSETQ. The CDR3 sequence is CASSLPIRVRETRFGNEQFF. In DNA form, the CDR3 reads TGCGCCAGCAGCTTGCCTATTCGGGTGCGGGAGACTCGGTTCGGAAATGAGCAGTTCTTC.

The genes are TRBV4-2 and TRBJ2-3, with 8 nucleotides matching TRBD1. The junction had 6 bases not matched to a gene; V was cut back by 4 bases and J by 6 bases. The CDR3 is made up of 14 amino acids. Germline V lookup: CDR1 LGHNA, CDR2 YNFKEQ. CDR3 nucleotides: TGTGCCAGCAGCCCCGGACAGGGCGCGGATACGCAGTATTTT. Its translation: CASSPGQGADTQYF.

The chain links TRBV5-1 to TRBJ2-1; tentative D call: TRBD2 (6 bases). The CDR3 extends over 16 amino acids. V was cut by 0 bases and J by 1 base, with 11 bases left in between. Germline-derived CDR1 and CDR2 are SGHRS and YFSETQ. CDR3 in DNA: TGCGCCAGCAGCTTGGGATGCGGGACGTCCTACAATGAGCAGTTCTTC. It translates to CASSLGCGTSYNEQFF.

This rearrangement joins TRBV5-8 to TRBJ1-5; the D is unclear. The length of the CDR3 is 15 residues. V lost 2 bases and J 7 bases, leaving 16 bases between the germline ends. Germline lookup yields CDR1 SGHTS and CDR2 YDEGEE. This CDR3 reads CASSLVPLSEQPQHF. Here the CDR3 DNA reads TGTGCCAGCAGCTTAGTACCGCTTAGCGAACAGCCCCAGCATTTT.

V is TRBV28 and J is TRBJ1-1; a weak D match, TRBD1 (5 bases). The CDR3 covers 13 residues. From germline, CDR1 is MDHEN and CDR2 SYDVKM. V was cut by 6 bases and J by 7 bases, with 15 bases left in between. The CDR3 sequence is CASRLLQGNEAFF. CDR3 DNA sequence: TGTGCCAGCAGGTTACTGCAGGGAAATGAAGCTTTCTTT.

This clone was detected a few times. This chain connects TRBV28 to TRBJ1-2; a possible D gene is TRBD1 (5 bases). There are 13 residues in the CDR3. The V end lost 3 bases, the J end lost 6 bases, and 11 bases lay between the germline ends. CDR1 is MDHEN and CDR2 is SYDVKM in the germline V gene. CDR3 in amino acids: CASSFYTGDGYTF. CDR3 nucleotides: TGTGCCAGCAGTTTTTACACGGGGGATGGCTACACCTTC.

The rearrangement joins TRBV29-1 to TRBJ2-5, with D unresolved. CDR3 size: 12 residues. The ends were cut back, 5 bases at V and 5 bases at J, with 12 bases in the middle. Germline CDR1 and CDR2: SQVTM and ANQGSEA. The CDR3 loop reads CSVSWAVETQYF. The CDR3 DNA reads as TGCAGCGTTTCGTGGGCAGTGGAGACCCAGTACTTC.

The rearrangement joins TRBV7-9 to TRBJ1-1; the D gene is possibly TRBD1 (5 bases). In germline, CDR1 is SEHNR, CDR2 FQNEAQ (reference sequence). The CDR3 sequence is 13 residues long. V was clipped by 4 bases and J by 3 bases, with 9 bases between them. The CDR3 DNA is TGTGCCAGCAGCTCAGGGTCGGACACTGAAGCTTTCTTT. Translating gives CASSSGSDTEAFF. The complete variable domain, with remaining parts taken from reference TRBV7-9 and TRBJ1-1, reads DTGVSQNPRHKITKRGQNVTFRCDPISEHNRLYWYRQTLGQGPEFLTYFQNEAQLEKSRLLSDRFSAERPKGSFSTLEIQRTEQGDSAMYLCASSSGSDTEAFFGQGTRLTVV.

The chain couples TRBV7-3 to TRBJ1-2, with D tentatively TRBD1 (5 bases). V was cut by 5 bases and J by 4 bases, with 23 bases left in between. There are 17 residues in the CDR3. The V gene's germline CDR1 is SGHTA and CDR2 FQGTGA. The CDR3 protein is CASSPTYIKRGGYGYTF. The CDR3 DNA is TGTGCCAGCAGCCCTACATATATTAAACGGGGGGGCTATGGCTACACCTTC.

The rearrangement joins TRBV30 to TRBJ2-1, with TRBD1 as a possible D gene (6 bases). The CDR3 sequence is 14 residues long. The V gene lost 2 bases and the J gene lost 6 bases, with 14 bases spanning the gap. The germline V gene has CDR1 GTSNPN and CDR2 SVGIG (reference sequence). In nucleotides, the CDR3 is TGTGCCTGGAGTTCTATGGGGGCCTCCAATGAGCAGTTCTTC. It translates to CAWSSMGASNEQFF.

The chain carries TRBV7-8 and TRBJ2-3, with TRBD2 identical over 7 bases. The J segment lost 1 base and the V segment lost 2 bases, leaving 0 bases of the junction unmatched. The germline V gene encodes CDR1 SGHVS and CDR2 FQNEAQ. The CDR3 extends over 14 amino acids. The CDR3 region has the DNA TGTGCCAGCAGCTTACTAGCGGGCACAGATACGCAGTATTTT. Its translation is CASSLLAGTDTQYF.

The rearrangement links TRBV7-6 to TRBJ2-1; TRBD1 aligns across 10 bases. The CDR3 length is 18 residues. V shed 8 bases, J shed 1 base, and the junction held 14 bases outside the gene matches. Germline V gene data show CDR1 as SGHVS and CDR2 as FNYEAQ. The CDR3 region is CASGPGTGDPRSYNEQFF. In DNA form, the CDR3 reads TGTGCCAGCGGCCCCGGGACAGGGGATCCTAGGTCCTACAATGAGCAGTTCTTC.

The chain uses TRBV5-3 and TRBJ2-7; 9 bases are shared with TRBD1. TRBV5-3 is recorded as an ORF, its role being uncertain. This CDR3 spans 17 amino acids. J gave up 2 bases and V 7 bases, and 16 bases lay outside the gene matches. CDR3 sequence: CARRSGTGSKIAYEQYF. Written as DNA, the CDR3 is TGTGCCAGACGGTCCGGGACAGGGTCAAAGATTGCCTACGAGCAGTACTTC.

The chain employs TRBV28 and TRBJ2-3, with 10 nucleotides matching TRBD1. Germline CDR1 is MDHEN and CDR2 is SYDVKM. The V and J ends lost 4 bases and 0 bases, in that order; junction bases with no gene match: 4. The CDR3 has 16 amino acids. CDR3 amino acids: CASSSDRGPSTDTQYF. In DNA, the CDR3 is TGTGCCAGCAGTTCCGACAGGGGGCCTAGCACAGATACGCAGTATTTT.

The chain recombines TRBV28 with TRBJ1-1; D uncertain. Germline CDR1 MDHEN, CDR2 SYDVKM. There are 14 residues in the CDR3. Trimming removed 5 bases from V and 5 bases from J, with 15 bases in between. CDR3 in DNA: TGTGCCAGCAGTAACCATGAATTTTTAACTGAAGCTTTCTTT. Protein sequence: CASSNHEFLTEAFF.

CDR3 in DNA: TGTGCCAGCAGTCCTTGGGACCGAAGCCCTAGTCATGGGTACTTC. Amino acids: CASSPWDRSPSHGYF. The chain links TRBV28 to TRBJ2-7; D is tentatively TRBD1 or TRBD2 (5 bases each). Trimming cost V 5 bases and J 12 bases, with 26 bases left between them. The CDR3 is 15 amino acids. Germline CDR1 reads MDHEN; CDR2 reads SYDVKM.

The chain combines TRBV7-9 with TRBJ2-7; 7 positions agree with TRBD1. The V segment lost 1 base and the J segment 7 bases; nucleotides outside the gene matches: 7. The CDR3 is 14 amino acids. In germline, CDR1 is SEHNR, CDR2 FQNEAQ (reference sequence). The CDR3 DNA follows: TGTGCCAGCAGCTTAGAAGGTAGGGGGCGAGAGCAGTACTTC. It codes for CASSLEGRGREQYF.

This chain uses TRBV28 with TRBJ2-7; the D is unclear. V was pared by 8 bases and J by 0 bases, with 8 bases between. The CDR3 contains 12 residues. Germline V gene data show CDR1 as MDHEN and CDR2 as SYDVKM. CDR3 residues: CASGPHSYEQYF. As DNA, the CDR3 is TGTGCCAGCGGACCCCACTCCTACGAGCAGTACTTC.

The CDR3 loop reads CASRPRTHSYNEQFF. CDR3 in DNA: TGCGCCAGCAGACCGAGGACCCATTCCTACAATGAGCAGTTCTTC. The chain carries TRBV5-1 and TRBJ2-1; D not resolved. CDR1 and CDR2 (germline): SGHRS, YFSETQ. V lost 5 bases, J lost 1 base, and 13 bases lay in between. The CDR3 totals 15 residues.

The chain links TRBV4-3 to TRBJ1-1; D gene unclear. The germline V and J ends were trimmed by 0 bases and 0 bases, with 17 bases remaining between them. Germline V gives CDR1 LGHNA, CDR2 YSLEER. The length of the CDR3 is 18 residues. The CDR3 protein is CASSQDLGSQNLNTEAFF. The CDR3 coding sequence is TGCGCCAGCAGCCAAGATCTCGGAAGCCAAAATCTGAACACTGAAGCTTTCTTT.

This clone came up once. The chain joins TRBV6-7 to TRBJ2-3, with D perhaps TRBD2 (6 bases). TRBV6-7 is an ORF; its function is uncertain. CDR3 length equals 17 residues. Trimming cost V 0 bases and J 2 bases, with 15 bases left between them. The CDR3 loop is CASSYSNREPYTDTQYF. The DNA of the CDR3 is TGTGCCAGCAGTTACTCAAATCGGGAGCCTTACACAGATACGCAGTATTTT.

This chain uses TRBV2 with TRBJ2-3; either TRBD1 or TRBD2 may fit D (5 bases each). CDR3 length: 15 amino acids. Germline V lookup: CDR1 SNHLY, CDR2 FYNNEI. Trimming left V 6 bases short and J 3 bases short, with 16 bases between. CDR3 sequence reads: CASSAGDPGTDTQYF. The CDR3 DNA reads as TGTGCCAGCAGCGCTGGGGACCCGGGAACAGATACGCAGTATTTT. The variable domain in full, with the rest retrieved from reference TRBV2 and TRBJ2-3, is EPEVTQTPSHQVTQMGQEVILRCVPISNHLYFYWYRQILGQKVEFLVSFYNNEISEKSEIFDDQFSVERPDGSNFTLKIRSTKLEDSAMYFCASSAGDPGTDTQYFGPGTRLTVL.

The gene calls are TRBV7-9 and TRBJ2-6; D is possibly TRBD2 (5 bases). Germline V gene lookup returns CDR1 SEHNR and CDR2 FQNEAQ (reference sequence). The CDR3 has 16 residues. Trimming took 3 bases from V and 2 from J, leaving 11 bases between them. CDR3 sequence: CASSLYGGAGANVLTF. The CDR3, as DNA: TGTGCCAGCAGCTTGTACGGAGGCGCTGGGGCCAACGTCCTGACTTTC.